This is a list of T cell receptor beta chains from one sample in a study of blood T cell repertoires in COVID-19. Profiled with immunoSEQ multiplex PCR; TCRdb holds only in-frame clones, not every one. Of some 400,000 clones in the sample, roughly nine tenths were seen once. What was sequenced was PBMCs or T cells enriched from blood (not recorded which). The receptors originated from a man aged 25-40 years who had recovered from COVID-19. CDR3s include the opening cysteine and the closing phenylalanine or tryptophan. The order of the fields is D gene, V gene, clone size, J gene, CDR3 protein, CDR3 DNA. A D gene is named only where the DNA matches it firmly. The size of a clone is reported for some rows only, either as once, few or many, or as a class for expanded clones.

>TRBD1|TRBV27|few|TRBJ1-4
CASRRQGSTNEKLFF
TGTGCCAGCCGACGACAGGGGTCGACTAATGAAAAACTGTTTTTT
>TRBD1|TRBV11-2|.|TRBJ1-6
CASSPAGQNNSPLHF
TGTGCCAGCAGCCCGGCGGGACAGAATAATTCACCCCTCCACTTT
>TRBD1|TRBV28|.|TRBJ1-4
CASSIPQGTNEKLFF
TGTGCCAGCAGTATCCCACAGGGGACTAATGAAAAACTGTTTTTT
>TRBD1|TRBV28|.|TRBJ1-2
CASRSGQGLGYTF
TGTGCCAGCAGATCCGGACAGGGTTTAGGCTACACCTTC
>.|TRBV19|.|TRBJ1-4
CASRPGNEKLFF
TGTGCCAGTCGGCCAGGCAATGAAAAACTGTTTTTT
>TRBD1|TRBV29-1|.|TRBJ2-5
CSVPGGQVFEETQYF
TGCAGCGTTCCCGGGGGACAGGTGTTCGAAGAGACCCAGTACTTC
>TRBD1|TRBV27|.|TRBJ1-4
CASSAQGAGEKLFF
TGTGCCAGCAGTGCACAGGGGGCAGGGGAAAAACTGTTTTTT
>TRBD1|TRBV30|.|TRBJ2-6
CAWSGDREGGGANVLTF
TGTGCCTGGAGTGGGGACAGGGAGGGAGGCGGGGCCAACGTCCTGACTTTC
>.|TRBV11-2|.|TRBJ2-7
CASSLSGASEQYF
TGTGCCAGCAGCCTCTCAGGGGCCTCCGAGCAGTACTTC
>.|TRBV29-1|.|TRBJ2-7
CSVELAGKSSYEQYF
TGCAGCGTTGAATTGGCGGGAAAAAGCTCCTACGAGCAGTACTTC
>.|TRBV7-9|.|TRBJ1-2
CASSWREGGYTF
TGTGCCAGCAGCTGGCGGGAGGGAGGCTACACCTTC
>.|TRBV5-5|few|TRBJ1-5
CASSLEGLENQPQHF
TGTGCCAGCAGCTTGGAGGGGCTTGAGAATCAGCCCCAGCATTTT
>.|TRBV10-2|.|TRBJ1-1
CASRGPTEAFF
TGCGCCAGCAGGGGGCCCACTGAAGCTTTCTTT
>TRBD2|TRBV7-6|.|TRBJ2-1
CASSLAGRAGGLYNEQFF
TGTGCCAGCAGCTTAGCGGGCAGGGCGGGAGGGCTATACAATGAGCAGTTCTTC
>TRBD1|TRBV2|.|TRBJ1-3
CASSHPGQGNTIYF
TGTGCCAGCAGCCACCCGGGACAGGGAAACACCATATATTTT
>.|TRBV28|.|TRBJ2-7
CASSSKYRRGYEQYF
TGTGCCAGCAGTAGCAAGTATAGAAGGGGCTACGAGCAGTACTTC
>.|TRBV5-1|.|TRBJ2-2
CASRPQDTGELFF
TGCGCCAGCAGACCACAGGACACCGGGGAGCTGTTTTTT
>TRBD2|TRBV5-3|.|TRBJ2-7
CVRSTQGKGLAGGPNYEQYF
TGTGTCAGAAGCACACAGGGGAAGGGACTAGCGGGAGGGCCTAACTACGAGCAGTACTTC
>.|TRBV28|.|TRBJ1-5
CASSSGMGQPQHF
TGTGCCAGCAGTTCCGGGATGGGGCAGCCCCAGCATTTT
>.|TRBV4-1|.|TRBJ1-3
CASSQVLGLTSGNTIYF
TGCGCCAGCAGCCAAGTTCTGGGACTTACCTCTGGAAACACCATATATTTT
>TRBD1|TRBV28|once|TRBJ2-1
CASSGPGQGFGDEQFF
TGTGCCAGCAGTGGGCCGGGACAGGGGTTTGGAGATGAGCAGTTCTTC
>.|TRBV5-1|.|TRBJ1-2
CASSSGATRGYTF
TGCGCCAGCAGCTCAGGGGCAACAAGGGGCTACACCTTC
>TRBD2|TRBV10-3|.|TRBJ2-2
CATRSSGTNTGELFF
TGTGCCACGCGCTCTAGCGGGACGAACACCGGGGAGCTGTTTTTT
>.|TRBV19|few|TRBJ2-6
CASSIWESGANVLTF
TGTGCCAGTAGTATATGGGAGTCTGGGGCCAACGTCCTGACTTTC
>.|TRBV11-2|.|TRBJ2-3
CASSQRPPWRGGTDTQYF
TGTGCCAGCAGCCAGCGCCCGCCTTGGCGGGGAGGCACAGATACGCAGTATTTT
>.|TRBV12-3/TRBV12-4|.|TRBJ2-7
CASRKTAGEQYF
TGTGCCAGCAGAAAGACCGCAGGCGAGCAGTACTTC
>TRBD2|TRBV10-3|.|TRBJ2-3
CAISETWTSGSSSTDTQYF
TGTGCCATCAGTGAGACGTGGACTAGCGGAAGTTCTAGCACAGATACGCAGTATTTT
>.|TRBV4-1|once|TRBJ1-4
CASSLRDTEKLFF
TGCGCCAGCAGCCTCAGGGACACAGAAAAACTGTTTTTT
>TRBD1|TRBV7-9|.|TRBJ1-5
CASSRTGASSNQPQHF
TGTGCCAGCAGCCGTACAGGGGCATCAAGCAATCAGCCCCAGCATTTT
>.|TRBV29-1|.|TRBJ2-3
CSVGAESTDTQYF
TGCAGCGTTGGGGCCGAAAGCACAGATACGCAGTATTTT
>.|TRBV6-5|.|TRBJ1-1
CASSSLVGTEAFF
TGTGCCAGCAGTTCCTTAGTTGGCACTGAAGCTTTCTTT
>.|TRBV29-1|.|TRBJ1-1
CSVGLQGEAFF
TGCAGCGTCGGATTACAGGGTGAAGCTTTCTTT
>TRBD1|TRBV28|.|TRBJ1-4
CASSPPGQRLTNEKLFF
TGTGCCAGCAGTCCTCCGGGACAGCGTCTCACTAATGAAAAACTGTTTTTT
>.|TRBV14|.|TRBJ2-1
CASSQNDIQQFF
TGTGCCAGCAGCCAGAACGACATTCAGCAGTTCTTC
>.|TRBV10-2|few|TRBJ1-6
CASSEFRGGDSPLHF
TGCGCCAGCAGTGAATTTCGGGGGGGTGATTCACCCCTCCACTTT
>.|TRBV7-8|.|TRBJ2-2
CASNPSEYGTGELFF
TGTGCCAGCAATCCTAGCGAGTATGGCACCGGGGAGCTGTTTTTT
>.|TRBV5-1|.|TRBJ2-3
CASSLLAGTDTQYF
TGCGCCAGCAGCTTACTAGCCGGCACAGATACGCAGTATTTT
>TRBD2|TRBV2|.|TRBJ2-1
CASSLTSGRGDNEQFF
TGTGCCAGCAGTTTGACTAGCGGGAGGGGAGACAATGAGCAGTTCTTC
>TRBD2|TRBV27|.|TRBJ2-1
CASTSLGREVYNEQFF
TGTGCCAGCACCTCCTTGGGGCGGGAGGTATACAATGAGCAGTTCTTC
>.|TRBV27|.|TRBJ1-2
CASSFSGGYGYTF
TGTGCCAGCAGTTTCTCGGGGGGCTATGGCTACACCTTC
>.|TRBV4-1|.|TRBJ2-1
CASSQVLYNEQFF
TGCGCCAGCAGCCAAGTCCTGTACAATGAGCAGTTCTTC
>.|TRBV5-4|.|TRBJ1-1
CASSLLVSDTEAFF
TGTGCCAGCAGCTTGCTCGTGTCAGACACTGAAGCTTTCTTT